Here is one TCR beta chain with its context. The antigen is unknown. This entry comes from a study of cytomegalovirus exposure and HLA in healthy donors. Germline-derived CDR1 and CDR2 are SGHTA and FQGNSA. The CDR3 has 18 residues. Losses at the gene ends were 3 bases for V and 3 bases for J; bases not matched to a gene: 14. Overall study findings and caveats: In a later analysis, at a false discovery rate of 0.05, 15,000 to 20,000 TCR beta sequences matched HLA alleles. Most TCR beta V segments were productive about 87% or about 30% of the time in an earlier analysis.

The primer mix had 60 Vbeta and 13 Jbeta primers. TCRdb's table, derived via immunoSEQ multiplex PCR, lists solely in-frame clones and lacks some. The sample consists of about 150,000 clones, approximately 62% of them appearing once. Sequencing was done on a sample of PBMCs. This receptor was taken from a human donor in good health. This chain connects TRBV7-2 to TRBJ2-7; the match to TRBD1 covers 10 bases. Written as DNA, the CDR3 is TGTGCCAGCAGCTTTAAGGGACAGGGGCCGACCTGGAACTACGAGCAGTACTTC. This codes for CASSFKGQGPTWNYEQYF.